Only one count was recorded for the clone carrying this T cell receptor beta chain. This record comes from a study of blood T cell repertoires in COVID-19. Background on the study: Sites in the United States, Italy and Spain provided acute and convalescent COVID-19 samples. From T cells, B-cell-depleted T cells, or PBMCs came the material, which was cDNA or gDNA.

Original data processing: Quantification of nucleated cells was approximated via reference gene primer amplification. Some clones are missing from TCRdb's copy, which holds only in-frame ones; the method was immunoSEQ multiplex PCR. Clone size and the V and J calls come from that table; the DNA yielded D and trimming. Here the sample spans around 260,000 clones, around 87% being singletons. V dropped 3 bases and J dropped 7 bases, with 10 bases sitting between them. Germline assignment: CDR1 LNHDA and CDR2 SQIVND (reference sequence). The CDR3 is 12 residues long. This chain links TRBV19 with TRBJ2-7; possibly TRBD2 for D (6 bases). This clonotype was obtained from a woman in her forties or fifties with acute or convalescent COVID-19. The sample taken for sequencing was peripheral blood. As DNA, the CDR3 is TGTGCCAGTAGTATGCGGGGTTTAGAGCAGTACTTC. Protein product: CASSMRGLEQYF. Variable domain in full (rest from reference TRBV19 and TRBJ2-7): DGGITQSPKYLFRKEGQNVTLSCEQNLNHDAMYWYRQDPGQGLRLIYYSQIVNDFQKGDIAEGYSVSREKKESFPLTVTSAQKNPTAFYLCASSMRGLEQYFGPGTRLTVT.